This TCR beta chain derives from a study of monozygotic twins with inflammatory bowel disease. This CDR3 is built from 16 residues. The germline V gene encodes CDR1 SGHAT and CDR2 FQNNGV. TCRdb reworked the 5' RACE reads into one entry per CDR3 protein, no DNA. The table lists 330,000 or so distinct CDR3 sequences. The V call is TRBV11-2, the J call TRBJ2-3; the D call from TCRdb, TRBD1, cannot be confirmed without DNA. The source of this sequence is a human donor with ulcerative colitis or Crohn's disease, or a healthy co-twin of an affected twin (not recorded which). Input material: blood. The CDR3: CASSLRGGSSPDTQYF.